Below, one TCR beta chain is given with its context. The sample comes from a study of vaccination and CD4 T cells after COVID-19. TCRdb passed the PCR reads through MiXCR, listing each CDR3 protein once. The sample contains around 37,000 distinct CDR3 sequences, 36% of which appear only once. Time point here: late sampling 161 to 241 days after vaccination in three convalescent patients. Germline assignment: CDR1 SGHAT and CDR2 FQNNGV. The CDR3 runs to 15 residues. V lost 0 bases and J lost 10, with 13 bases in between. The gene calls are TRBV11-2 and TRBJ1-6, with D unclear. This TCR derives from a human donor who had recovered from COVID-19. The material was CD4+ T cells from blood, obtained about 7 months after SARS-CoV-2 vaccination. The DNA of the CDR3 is TGTGCCAGCAGCTTAGATTTGGGAGGTGGGTCACCCCTCCACTTT. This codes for CASSLDLGGGSPLHF.